This T cell receptor beta chain originates from a study of blood T cell repertoires in COVID-19. Looking at the study overall: Researchers got acute and convalescent COVID-19 samples from the United States, Italy and Spain. The cDNA or gDNA used as material had been derived from T cells, B-cell-depleted T cells, or PBMCs.

This CDR3 has 15 residues. The V end lost 5 bases, the J end lost 4 bases, and 15 bases lay between the germline ends. Germline CDR1 and CDR2: SGHTA and FQGNSA. As handled by the study authors: Estimation of nucleated cell counts relied on the amplification of reference gene primers. Here immunoSEQ multiplex PCR was the method, and the copy in TCRdb shows in-frame clones only, minus some. V and J calls and clone size are those listed in that table; D and trimming were worked out from the DNA. The table shows about 250,000 clones, with about 88% occurring only once. Recovered Cohort 3 donors showed two negative PCRs, clearance, or symptom resolution.

Sample: PBMCs or T cells enriched from blood (not recorded which). The V call is TRBV7-2, the J call TRBJ1-5; D ambiguous. This receptor was taken from a woman in her forties or fifties who had recovered from COVID-19. Here the CDR3 reads CASSPRLTGNQPQHF. Written as DNA, the CDR3 is TGTGCCAGCAGCCCGCGCCTGACCGGGAATCAGCCCCAGCATTTT.